This section outlines one T cell receptor beta chain sequence together with its context. Repertoires were generated with immunoSEQ multiplex PCR, while TCRdb's copy carries only in-frame clones and drops some. The table has roughly 80,000 clones, approximately 89% seen once. The CDR3 consists of 14 residues. The germline gives CDR1 ENHRY, CDR2 SYGVKD. Trimming shortened V by 6 bases and J by 3 bases, and 14 bases separated the two germline ends. The data were obtained in a study of blood T cell repertoires in COVID-19. The sequencing input was peripheral blood. The chain is built from TRBV10-3 and TRBJ1-1; TRBD1 might be the D (6 bases). The clonotype originates from a man aged 45-60 years with COVID-19, enrolled during active disease. The CDR3 DNA reads TGTGCCATCAGACTGCAGGGGACGGACACTGAAGCTTTCTTT. Its protein is CAIRLQGTDTEAFF.